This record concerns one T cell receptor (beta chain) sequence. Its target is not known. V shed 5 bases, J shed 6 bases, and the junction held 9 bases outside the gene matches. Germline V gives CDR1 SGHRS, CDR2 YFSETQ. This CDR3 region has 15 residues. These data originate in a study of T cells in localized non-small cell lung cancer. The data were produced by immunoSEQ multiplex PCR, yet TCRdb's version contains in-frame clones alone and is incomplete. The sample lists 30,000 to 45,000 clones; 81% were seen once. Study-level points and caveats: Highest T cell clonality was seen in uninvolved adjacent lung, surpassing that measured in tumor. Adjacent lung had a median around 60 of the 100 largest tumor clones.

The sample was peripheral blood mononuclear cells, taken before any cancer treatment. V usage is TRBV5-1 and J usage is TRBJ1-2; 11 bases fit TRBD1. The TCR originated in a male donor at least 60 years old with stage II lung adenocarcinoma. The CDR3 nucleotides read TGCGCCAGCAGTGGGAGCGGGACAGGGGGTAATGGCTACACCTTC. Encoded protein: CASSGSGTGGNGYTF.